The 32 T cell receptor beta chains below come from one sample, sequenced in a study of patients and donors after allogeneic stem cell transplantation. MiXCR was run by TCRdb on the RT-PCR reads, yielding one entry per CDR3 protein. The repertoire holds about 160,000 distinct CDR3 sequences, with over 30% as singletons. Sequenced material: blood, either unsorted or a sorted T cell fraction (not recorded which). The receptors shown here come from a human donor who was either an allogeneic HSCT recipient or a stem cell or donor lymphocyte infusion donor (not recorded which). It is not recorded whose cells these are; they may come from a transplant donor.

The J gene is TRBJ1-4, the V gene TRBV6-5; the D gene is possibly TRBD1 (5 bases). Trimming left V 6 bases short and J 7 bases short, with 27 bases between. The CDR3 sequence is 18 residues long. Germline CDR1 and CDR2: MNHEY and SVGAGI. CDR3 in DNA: TGTGCCAGCAGAGCCCCAGGGCTCGGAGGAGTGCAGGGTGAAAAACTGTTTTTT. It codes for CASRAPGLGGVQGEKLFF.

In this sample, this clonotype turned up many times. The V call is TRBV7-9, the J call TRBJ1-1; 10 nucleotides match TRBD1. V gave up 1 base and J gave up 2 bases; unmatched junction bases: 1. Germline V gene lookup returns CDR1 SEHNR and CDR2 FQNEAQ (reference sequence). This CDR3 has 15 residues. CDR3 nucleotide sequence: TGTGCCAGCAGCTTAGGGGACAGGGGAAACACTGAAGCTTTCTTT. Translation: CASSLGDRGNTEAFF.

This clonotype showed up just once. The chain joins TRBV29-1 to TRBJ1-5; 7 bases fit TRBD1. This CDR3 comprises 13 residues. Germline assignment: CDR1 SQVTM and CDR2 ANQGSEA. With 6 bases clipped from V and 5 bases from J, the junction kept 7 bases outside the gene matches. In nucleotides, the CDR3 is TGCAGCGTAGCCGGAGGGACAGATCAGCCCCAGCATTTT. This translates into CSVAGGTDQPQHF.

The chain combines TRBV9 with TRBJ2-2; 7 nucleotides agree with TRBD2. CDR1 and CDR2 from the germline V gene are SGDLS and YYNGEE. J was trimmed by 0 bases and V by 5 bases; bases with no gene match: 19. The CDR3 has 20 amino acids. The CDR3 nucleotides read TGTGCCAGCAGTGGTAGTTCGCGGGGGTACAGACCCACGAACACCGGGGAGCTGTTTTTT. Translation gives CASSGSSRGYRPTNTGELFF.

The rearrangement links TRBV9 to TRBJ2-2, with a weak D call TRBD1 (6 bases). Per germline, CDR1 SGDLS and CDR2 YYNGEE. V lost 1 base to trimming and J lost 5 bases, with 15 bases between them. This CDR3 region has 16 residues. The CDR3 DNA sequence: TGTGCCAGCAGCGTATCCGGGCAGGGGAAGACCGGGGAGCTGTTTTTT. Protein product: CASSVSGQGKTGELFF.

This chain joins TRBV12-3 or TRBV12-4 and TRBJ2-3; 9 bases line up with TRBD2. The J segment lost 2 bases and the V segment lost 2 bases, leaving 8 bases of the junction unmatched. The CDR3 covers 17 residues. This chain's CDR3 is CASSLTNLAGFTDTQYF. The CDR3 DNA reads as TGTGCCAGCAGTTTAACCAACCTAGCGGGGTTCACAGATACGCAGTATTTT.

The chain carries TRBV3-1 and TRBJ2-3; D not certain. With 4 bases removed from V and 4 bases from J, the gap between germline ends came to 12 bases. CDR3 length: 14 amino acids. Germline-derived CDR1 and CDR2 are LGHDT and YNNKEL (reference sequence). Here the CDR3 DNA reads TGTGCCAGCAGCCTCGGGCCTCAGGCAGATACGCAGTATTTT. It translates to CASSLGPQADTQYF.

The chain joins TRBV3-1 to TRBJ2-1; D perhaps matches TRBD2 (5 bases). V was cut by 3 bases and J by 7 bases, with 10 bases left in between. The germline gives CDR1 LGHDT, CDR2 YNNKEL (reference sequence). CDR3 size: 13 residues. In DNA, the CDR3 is TGTGCCAGCAGCCACCTCCCGGGGAATGAGCAGTTCTTC. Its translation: CASSHLPGNEQFF.

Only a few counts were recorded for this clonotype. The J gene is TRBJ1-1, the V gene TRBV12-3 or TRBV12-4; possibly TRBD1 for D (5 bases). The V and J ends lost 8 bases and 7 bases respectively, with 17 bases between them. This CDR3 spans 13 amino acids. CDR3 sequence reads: CASHRTPANEAFF. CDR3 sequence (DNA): TGTGCCAGCCACCGGACACCAGCCAATGAAGCTTTCTTT.

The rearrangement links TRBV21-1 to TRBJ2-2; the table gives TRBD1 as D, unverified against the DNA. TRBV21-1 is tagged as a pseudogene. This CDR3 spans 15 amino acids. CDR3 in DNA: TGTGCCAGCAGCAAAGTGGGGCAGCAGCCGGGGGAGCTGTTTTTT. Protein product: CASSKVGQQPGELFF.

CDR3 sequence (DNA): TGTGCCAGCAGCTTGGGACAGGGAGGGGTGAGGGATAGCAATCAGCCCCAGCATTTT. Its protein is CASSLGQGGVRDSNQPQHF. The chain uses TRBV7-2 and TRBJ1-5, with 9 bases fitting TRBD1. The length of the CDR3 is 19 residues. V trimming: 3 bases; J trimming: 0 bases; junction bases outside the gene matches: 12. Germline CDR1 is SGHTA and CDR2 is FQGNSA.

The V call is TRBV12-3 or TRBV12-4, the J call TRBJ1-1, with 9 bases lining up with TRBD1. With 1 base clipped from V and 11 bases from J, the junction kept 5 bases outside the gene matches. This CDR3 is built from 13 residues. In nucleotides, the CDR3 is TGTGCCAGCAGTTTAGACAGGGGGCGTTGGGCTTTCTTT. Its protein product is CASSLDRGRWAFF.

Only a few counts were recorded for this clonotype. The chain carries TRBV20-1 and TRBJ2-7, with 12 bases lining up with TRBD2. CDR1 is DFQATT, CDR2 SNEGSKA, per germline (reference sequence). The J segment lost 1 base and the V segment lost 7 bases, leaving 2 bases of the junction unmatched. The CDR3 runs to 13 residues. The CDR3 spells CSVGLAGSYEQYV. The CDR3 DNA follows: TGCAGTGTTGGACTAGCGGGGTCCTACGAGCAGTACGTC.

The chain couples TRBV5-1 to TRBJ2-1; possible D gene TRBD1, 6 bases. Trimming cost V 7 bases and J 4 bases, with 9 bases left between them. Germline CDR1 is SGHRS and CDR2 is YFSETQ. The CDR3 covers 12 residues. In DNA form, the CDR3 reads TGCGCCAGCGGGCAGGGGTACAATGAGCAGTTCTTC. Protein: CASGQGYNEQFF.

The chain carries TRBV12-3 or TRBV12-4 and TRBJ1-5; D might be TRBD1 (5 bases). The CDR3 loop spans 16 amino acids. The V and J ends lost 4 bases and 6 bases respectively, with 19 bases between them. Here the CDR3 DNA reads TGTGCCAGCAGTTACGCCCGGGCCCTAGGGACTCAGCCCCAGCATTTT. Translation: CASSYARALGTQPQHF.

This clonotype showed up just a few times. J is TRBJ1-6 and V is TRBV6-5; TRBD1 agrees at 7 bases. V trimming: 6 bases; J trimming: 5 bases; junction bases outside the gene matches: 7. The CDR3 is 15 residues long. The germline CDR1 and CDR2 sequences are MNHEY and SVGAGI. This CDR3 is CASSYRGYDNSPLHF. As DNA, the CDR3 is TGTGCCAGCAGCTACAGGGGTTACGATAATTCACCCCTCCACTTT.

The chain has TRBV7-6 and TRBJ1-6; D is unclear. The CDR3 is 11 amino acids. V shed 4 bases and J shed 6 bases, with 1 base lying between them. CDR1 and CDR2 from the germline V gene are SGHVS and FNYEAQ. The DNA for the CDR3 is TGTGCCAGCAGCTCTAATTCACCCCTCCACTTT. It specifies CASSSNSPLHF.

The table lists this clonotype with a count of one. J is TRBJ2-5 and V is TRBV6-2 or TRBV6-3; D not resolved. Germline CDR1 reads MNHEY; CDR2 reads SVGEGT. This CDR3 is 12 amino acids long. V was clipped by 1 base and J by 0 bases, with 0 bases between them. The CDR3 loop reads CASSYYQETQYF. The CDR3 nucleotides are TGTGCCAGCAGTTACTACCAAGAGACCCAGTACTTC.

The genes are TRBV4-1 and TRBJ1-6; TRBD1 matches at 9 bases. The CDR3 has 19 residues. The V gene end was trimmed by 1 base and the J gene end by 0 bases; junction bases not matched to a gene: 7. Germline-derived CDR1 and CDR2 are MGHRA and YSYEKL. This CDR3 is CASSQAPGQGSSYNSPLHF. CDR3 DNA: TGCGCCAGCAGCCAAGCGCCCGGACAGGGGTCCTCCTATAATTCACCCCTCCACTTT.

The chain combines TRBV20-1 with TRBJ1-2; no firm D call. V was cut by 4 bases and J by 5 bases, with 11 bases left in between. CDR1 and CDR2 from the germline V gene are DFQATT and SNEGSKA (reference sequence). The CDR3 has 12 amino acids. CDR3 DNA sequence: TGCAGTGCTAAAAAACGGTCTTATGGCTACACCTTC. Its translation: CSAKKRSYGYTF.

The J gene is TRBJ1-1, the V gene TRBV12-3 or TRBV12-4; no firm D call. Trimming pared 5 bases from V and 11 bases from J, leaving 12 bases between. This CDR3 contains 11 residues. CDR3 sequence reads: CASSPLSGAFF. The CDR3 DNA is TGTGCCAGCAGTCCCCTGTCGGGGGCTTTCTTT.

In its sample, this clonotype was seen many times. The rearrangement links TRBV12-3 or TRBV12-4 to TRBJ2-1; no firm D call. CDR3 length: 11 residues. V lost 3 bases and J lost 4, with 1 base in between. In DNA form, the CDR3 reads TGTGCCAGCAGTTTGTACAATGAGCAGTTCTTC. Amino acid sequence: CASSLYNEQFF.

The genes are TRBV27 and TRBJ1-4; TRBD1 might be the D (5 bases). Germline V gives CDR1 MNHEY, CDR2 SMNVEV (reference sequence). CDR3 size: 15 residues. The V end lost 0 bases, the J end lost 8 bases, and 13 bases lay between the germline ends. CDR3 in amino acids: CASSLSPTVFEKLFF. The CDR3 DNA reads TGTGCCAGCAGTTTATCCCCGACAGTCTTCGAAAAACTGTTTTTT.

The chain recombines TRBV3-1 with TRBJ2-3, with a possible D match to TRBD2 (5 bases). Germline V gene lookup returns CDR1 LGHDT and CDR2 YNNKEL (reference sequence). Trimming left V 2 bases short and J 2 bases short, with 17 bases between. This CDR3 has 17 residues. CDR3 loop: CASSQPRGATSTDTQYF. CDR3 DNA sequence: TGTGCCAGCAGCCAACCCCGGGGAGCTACGTCCACAGATACGCAGTATTTT.

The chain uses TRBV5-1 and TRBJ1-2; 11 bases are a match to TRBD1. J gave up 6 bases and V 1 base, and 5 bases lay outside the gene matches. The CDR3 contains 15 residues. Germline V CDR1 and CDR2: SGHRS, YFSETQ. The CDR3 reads CASSLTGQGADGYTF. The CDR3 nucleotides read TGCGCCAGCAGCTTGACTGGACAGGGGGCTGATGGCTACACCTTC.

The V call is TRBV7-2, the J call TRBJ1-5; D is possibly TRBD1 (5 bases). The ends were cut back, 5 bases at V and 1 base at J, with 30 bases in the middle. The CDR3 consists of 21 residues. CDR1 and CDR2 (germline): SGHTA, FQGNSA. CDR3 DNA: TGTGCCAGCAGCGCACCCGGCGGTGGGGGAACCTATCTGGGCAGCAATCAGCCCCAGCATTTT. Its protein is CASSAPGGGGTYLGSNQPQHF.

DNA of the CDR3: TGTGCCAGCAGTTCTATACTGGGCCTGGGGCACACTGAAGCTTTCTTT. Protein sequence: CASSSILGLGHTEAFF. The chain combines TRBV6-5 with TRBJ1-1, with a tentative D call TRBD1 (5 bases). This CDR3 is built from 16 residues. Trimming pared 4 bases from V and 3 bases from J, leaving 18 bases between. The germline gives CDR1 MNHEY, CDR2 SVGAGI.

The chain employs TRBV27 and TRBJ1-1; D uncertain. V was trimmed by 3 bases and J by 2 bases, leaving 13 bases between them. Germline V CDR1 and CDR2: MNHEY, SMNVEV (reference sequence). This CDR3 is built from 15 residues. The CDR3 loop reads CASSLRAAINTEAFF. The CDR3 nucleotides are TGTGCCAGCAGTTTGAGGGCAGCCATTAACACTGAAGCTTTCTTT.

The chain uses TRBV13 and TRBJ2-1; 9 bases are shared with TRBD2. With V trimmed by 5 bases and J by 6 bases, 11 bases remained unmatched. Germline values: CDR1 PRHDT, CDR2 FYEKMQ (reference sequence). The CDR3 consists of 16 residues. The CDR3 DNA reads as TGTGCCAGCAGCGTCCCGAGCGGGGGGTATCCCAATGAGCAGTTCTTC. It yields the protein CASSVPSGGYPNEQFF.

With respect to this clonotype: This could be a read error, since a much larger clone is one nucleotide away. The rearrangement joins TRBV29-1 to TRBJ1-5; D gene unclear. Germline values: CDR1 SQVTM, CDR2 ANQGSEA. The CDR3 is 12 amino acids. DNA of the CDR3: TGCAGCGTTGGTAATTCTAATCAGCCCCAGCTTTTT. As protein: CSVGNSNQPQLF.

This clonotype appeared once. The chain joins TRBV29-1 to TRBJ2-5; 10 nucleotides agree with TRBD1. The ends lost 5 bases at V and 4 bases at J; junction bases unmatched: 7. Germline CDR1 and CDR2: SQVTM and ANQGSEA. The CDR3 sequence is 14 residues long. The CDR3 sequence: CSVCTGTGVETQYF. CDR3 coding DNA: TGCAGCGTTTGCACCGGGACAGGGGTAGAGACCCAGTACTTC.

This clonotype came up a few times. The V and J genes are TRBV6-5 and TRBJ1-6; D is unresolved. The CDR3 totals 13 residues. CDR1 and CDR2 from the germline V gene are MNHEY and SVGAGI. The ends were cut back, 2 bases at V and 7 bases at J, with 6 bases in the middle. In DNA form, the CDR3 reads TGTGCCAGCAGTTACCGAAAGAATTCACCCCTCCACTTT. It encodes CASSYRKNSPLHF.